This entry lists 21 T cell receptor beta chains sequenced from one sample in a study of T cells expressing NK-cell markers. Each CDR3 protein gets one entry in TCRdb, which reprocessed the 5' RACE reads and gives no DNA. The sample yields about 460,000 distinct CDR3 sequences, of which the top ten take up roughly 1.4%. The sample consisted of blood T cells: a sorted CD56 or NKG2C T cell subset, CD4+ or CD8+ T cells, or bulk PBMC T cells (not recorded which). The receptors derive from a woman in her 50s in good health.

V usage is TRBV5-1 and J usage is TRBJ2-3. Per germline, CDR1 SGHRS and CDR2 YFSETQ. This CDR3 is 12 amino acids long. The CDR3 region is CASSLKTDTQYF.

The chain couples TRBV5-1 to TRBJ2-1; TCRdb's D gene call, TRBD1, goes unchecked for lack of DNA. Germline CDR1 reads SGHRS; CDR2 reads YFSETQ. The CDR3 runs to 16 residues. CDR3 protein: CASSLYQGQGWNEQFF.

The chain's CDR3 is CASSQGSTGARTEAFF. The genes are TRBV4-1 and TRBJ1-1; the D gene TCRdb calls, TRBD1, cannot be checked with no DNA. The CDR3 length is 16 residues. The germline gives CDR1 MGHRA, CDR2 YSYEKL.

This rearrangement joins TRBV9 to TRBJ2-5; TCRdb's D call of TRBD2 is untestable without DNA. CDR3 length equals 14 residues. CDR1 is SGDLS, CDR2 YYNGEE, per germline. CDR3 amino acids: CASSERAGGETQYF.

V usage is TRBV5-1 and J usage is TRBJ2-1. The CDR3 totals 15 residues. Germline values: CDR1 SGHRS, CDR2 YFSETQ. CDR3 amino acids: CASSLDGVGYNEQFF.

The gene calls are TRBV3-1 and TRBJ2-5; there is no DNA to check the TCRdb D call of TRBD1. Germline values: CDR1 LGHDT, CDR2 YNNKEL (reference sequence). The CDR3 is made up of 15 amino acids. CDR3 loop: CASSLRDPWRETQYF.

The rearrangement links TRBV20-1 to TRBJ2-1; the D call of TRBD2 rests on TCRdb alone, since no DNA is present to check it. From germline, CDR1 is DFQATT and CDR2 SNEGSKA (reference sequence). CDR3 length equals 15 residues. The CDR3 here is CSASLGLAGGNEQFF.

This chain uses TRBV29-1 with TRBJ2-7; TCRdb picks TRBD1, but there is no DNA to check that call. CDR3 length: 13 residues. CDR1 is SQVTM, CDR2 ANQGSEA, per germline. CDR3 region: CSYRGSDITKQYF.

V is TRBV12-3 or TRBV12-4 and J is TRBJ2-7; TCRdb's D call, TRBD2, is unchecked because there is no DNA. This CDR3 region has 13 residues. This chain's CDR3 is CASTKSGGHEQYF.

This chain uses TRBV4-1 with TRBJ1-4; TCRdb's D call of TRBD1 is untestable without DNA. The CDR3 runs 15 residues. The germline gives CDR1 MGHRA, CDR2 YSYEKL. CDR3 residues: CASGKGTGNNEKLFF.

CDR3: CASSQEVASNTGELFF. V is TRBV4-1 and J is TRBJ2-2. Germline V gene lookup returns CDR1 MGHRA and CDR2 YSYEKL. This CDR3 spans 16 amino acids.

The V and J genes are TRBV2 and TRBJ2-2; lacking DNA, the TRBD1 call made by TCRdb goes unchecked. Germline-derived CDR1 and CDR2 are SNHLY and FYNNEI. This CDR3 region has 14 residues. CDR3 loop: CASRKGTTDGELFF.

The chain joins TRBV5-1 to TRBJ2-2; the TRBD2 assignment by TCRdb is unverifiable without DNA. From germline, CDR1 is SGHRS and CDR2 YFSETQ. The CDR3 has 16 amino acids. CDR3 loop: CASSLGGGIPTGELFF. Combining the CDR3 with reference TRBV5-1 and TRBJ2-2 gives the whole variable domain KAGVTQTPRYLIKTRGQQVTLSCSPISGHRSVSWYQQTPGQGLQFLFEYFSETQRNKGNFPGRFSGRQFSNSRSEMNVSTLELGDSALYLCASSLGGGIPTGELFFGEGSRLTVL.

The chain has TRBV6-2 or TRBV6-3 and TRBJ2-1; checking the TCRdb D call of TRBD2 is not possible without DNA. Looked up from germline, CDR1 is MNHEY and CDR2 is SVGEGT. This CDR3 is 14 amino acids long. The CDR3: CASKTSGIYNEQFF.

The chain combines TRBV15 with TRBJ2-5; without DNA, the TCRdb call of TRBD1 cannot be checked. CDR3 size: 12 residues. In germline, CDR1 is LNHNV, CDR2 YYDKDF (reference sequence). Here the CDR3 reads CATSREAGAQYF.

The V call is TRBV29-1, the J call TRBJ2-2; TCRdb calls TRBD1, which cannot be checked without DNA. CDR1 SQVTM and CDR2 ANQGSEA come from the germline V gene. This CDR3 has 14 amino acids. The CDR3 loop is CSVRGGVNTGELFF.

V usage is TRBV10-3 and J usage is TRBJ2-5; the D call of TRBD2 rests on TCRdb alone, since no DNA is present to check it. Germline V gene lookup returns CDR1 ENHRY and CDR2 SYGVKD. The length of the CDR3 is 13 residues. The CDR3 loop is CAIRASGKETQYF.

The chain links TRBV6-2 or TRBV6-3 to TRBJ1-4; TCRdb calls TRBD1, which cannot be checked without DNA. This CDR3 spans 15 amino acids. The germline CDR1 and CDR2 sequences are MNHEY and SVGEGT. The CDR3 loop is CASRPTTGLREKLFF.

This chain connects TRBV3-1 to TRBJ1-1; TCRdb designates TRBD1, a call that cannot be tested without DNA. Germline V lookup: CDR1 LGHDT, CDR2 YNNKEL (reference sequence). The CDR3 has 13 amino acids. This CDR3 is CASSQGGGIEAFF.

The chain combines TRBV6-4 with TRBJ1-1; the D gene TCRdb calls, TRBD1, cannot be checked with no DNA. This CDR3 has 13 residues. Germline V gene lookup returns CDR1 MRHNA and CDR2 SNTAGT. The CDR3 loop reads CASSDFMSRRAFF.

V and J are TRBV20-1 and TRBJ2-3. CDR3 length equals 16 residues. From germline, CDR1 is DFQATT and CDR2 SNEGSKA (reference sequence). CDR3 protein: CSARISLGLATDTQYF.